This is a list of T cell receptor beta chains from one sample in a study of T cells in Graves' hyperthyroidism and ophthalmopathy. TCRdb recomputed calls from the multiplex PCR reads with MiXCR, one row per CDR3 protein. The data hold some 490,000 distinct CDR3 sequences, with roughly a sixth observed a single time. Sequenced sample: blood. These receptors all come from a young woman with Graves' ophthalmopathy. CDR3s include the opening cysteine and the closing phenylalanine or tryptophan. The D gene is left open where the match is weak. Clone size is stated in some rows and not others, as once, few, many or a class when expanded.

>TRBV4-2|15|-|many|TRBJ2-7
TGTGCCAGCAGCCAAGAAACGTATGGGGCCTACGAGCAGTACTTC
CASSQETYGAYEQYF
>TRBV9|11|-|-|TRBJ1-2
TGTGCCAGCAGCGTTGGCTATGGCTACACCTTC
CASSVGYGYTF
>TRBV9|15|-|many|TRBJ1-1
TGTGCCAGCAGCTTAGGATGGGGTGGTGGCACTGAAGCTTTCTTT
CASSLGWGGGTEAFF
>TRBV11-1|15|-|many|TRBJ2-7
TGTGCCAGCAGCGAAGCCACGATCTCATCCTACGAGCAGTACTTC
CASSEATISSYEQYF
>TRBV19|16|-|-|TRBJ2-2
TGTGCCAGTAGTATGGGATTCGGGGCCACGACCGGGGAGCTGTTTTTT
CASSMGFGATTGELFF
>TRBV9|15|TRBD2|few|TRBJ2-1
TGTGCCAGCAGCGTAGTACTAGCGGGAGTCCATGAGCAGTTCTTC
CASSVVLAGVHEQFF
>TRBV19|13|TRBD2|-|TRBJ2-1
TGTGCCAGCGCGGCGGGAGTGAGGTTCCAGCAGTTCTTC
CASAAGVRFQQFF
>TRBV30|12|TRBD1|many|TRBJ2-5
TGTGCCGGGACAGGGGGCGGTGAGACCCAGTACTTC
CAGTGGGETQYF
>TRBV20-1|16|TRBD2|few|TRBJ2-3
TGCAGTGCTATCTCGACTAGCGGGAGTTACCCAGATACGCAGTATTTT
CSAISTSGSYPDTQYF
>TRBV24-1|17|-|-|TRBJ2-1
TGTGCCACCAGTGATGGCGGGCAAACTAGCTCCTACAATGAGCAGTTCTTC
CATSDGGQTSSYNEQFF
>TRBV28|12|-|many|TRBJ2-7
TGTGCCAGCAACTTGAGTTCGGGCGAGCAGTACTTC
CASNLSSGEQYF
>TRBV27|13|-|many|TRBJ1-1
TGTGCCAGCAGTCATCGGGACAACACTGAAGCTTTCTTT
CASSHRDNTEAFF
>TRBV6-5|16|TRBD1|-|TRBJ1-3
TGTGCCAGCAGTTACCGGGTGGGACAGGGATTTAGCACCATATATTTT
CASSYRVGQGFSTIYF
>TRBV4-1|16|TRBD1|-|TRBJ2-1
TGCGCCAGCAGCCAGCCCCGGGACAGGGGGCTGGGTGAGCAGTTCTTC
CASSQPRDRGLGEQFF
>TRBV14|15|-|-|TRBJ2-2
TGTGCCAGCAGCCCCTCCGGGACCCATACCGGGGAGCTGTTTTTT
CASSPSGTHTGELFF